This TCR beta chain originates from a study of control samples from healthy donors and cancer patients. V was trimmed by 0 bases and J by 7 bases, leaving 9 bases between them. CDR3 length: 12 residues. Germline CDR1 reads GTSNPN; CDR2 reads SVGIG (reference sequence). Clones were read by immunoSEQ multiplex PCR, and TCRdb kept only the in-frame ones, dropping some. The data contain 75,000 to 90,000 clones, under 90% of them seen just once; the ten biggest clones take up 9.5%. The sequencing input was PBMCs. The genes are TRBV30 and TRBJ1-2; D might be TRBD1 (6 bases). This clonotype originated in a woman in her forties or fifties with colorectal cancer. DNA of the CDR3: TGTGCCTGGAGTGTAGGGGGTCGTGGCTACACCTTC. Protein product: CAWSVGGRGYTF.